This T cell receptor beta chain originates from a study of shared clonotypes between healthy human individuals. Study-wide background: Donors were a couple of women and a few men aged 18 to 49.

Trimming removed 4 bases at V and 9 bases at J, with 23 bases between. CDR3 size: 16 residues. CDR1 is SGHNT, CDR2 YYREEE, per germline (reference sequence). The study, taken as a whole, reports: A handful of donors showed sharing of around 5% of naive CD4 clonotypes. Sequencing depth was expected to influence donor clonotype sharing. On the whole, naive subsets had larger estimated richness than memory subsets had.

A note on this clone: Antigen specificity is unknown.

The protocol was immunoSEQ multiplex PCR, while the TCRdb copy is restricted to in-frame clones and leaves out a portion. Of about 2.4 million clones in the sample, approximately 93% are singletons; the top ten hold more than 0.35%. This TCR came from a man younger than 35 in good health. Some clones in this sample may be carry-over from other donors' samples. Source material: naive CD4+ T cells from PBMCs. Described subset: CD45RA+ positively selected. V usage is TRBV5-4 and J usage is TRBJ2-1; D possibly uses TRBD1 or TRBD2 (5 bases each). CDR3 nucleotides: TGTGCCAGCAGCCCGGGGCACGGGACGAGGACCACTGAGCAGTTCTTC. This codes for CASSPGHGTRTTEQFF. The entire variable domain, with the rest obtained from reference TRBV5-4 and TRBJ2-1, is as follows: ETGVTQSPTHLIKTRGQQVTLRCSSQSGHNTVSWYQQALGQGPQFIFQYYREEENGRGNFPPRFSGLQFPNYSSELNVNALELDDSALYLCASSPGHGTRTTEQFFGPGTRLTVL.